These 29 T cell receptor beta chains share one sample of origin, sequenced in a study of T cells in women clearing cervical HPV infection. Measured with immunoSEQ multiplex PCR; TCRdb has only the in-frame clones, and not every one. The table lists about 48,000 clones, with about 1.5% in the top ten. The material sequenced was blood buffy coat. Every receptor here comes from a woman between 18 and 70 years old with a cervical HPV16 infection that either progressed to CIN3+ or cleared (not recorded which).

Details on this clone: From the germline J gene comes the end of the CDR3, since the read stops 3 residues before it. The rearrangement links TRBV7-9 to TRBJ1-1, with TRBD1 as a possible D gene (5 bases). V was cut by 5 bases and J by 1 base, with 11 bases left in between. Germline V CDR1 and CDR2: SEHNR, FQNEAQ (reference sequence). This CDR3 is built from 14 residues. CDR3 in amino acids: CASSLRGANTEAFF. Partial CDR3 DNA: TGTGCCAGCAGCCTCAGAGGGGCGAACACTGAA. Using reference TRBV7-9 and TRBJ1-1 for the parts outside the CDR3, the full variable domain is DTGVSQNPRHKITKRGQNVTFRCDPISEHNRLYWYRQTLGQGPEFLTYFQNEAQLEKSRLLSDRFSAERPKGSFSTLEIQRTEQGDSAMYLCASSLRGANTEAFFGQGTRLTVV.

CDR3 DNA (partial): TGTGCCTGGACCAAGTCAGGGCTAACTAATGAAAAA. It encodes CAWTKSGLTNEK. The whole CDR3 is CAWTKSGLTNEKLFF. The rearrangement joins TRBV30 to TRBJ1-4; a possible D gene is TRBD1 (5 bases). The read ends 3 residues before the CDR3 terminus; that terminus is restored from the germline J gene. The CDR3 has 15 residues. Trimming cost V 4 bases and J 1 base, with 13 bases left between them. Germline CDR1 GTSNPN, CDR2 SVGIG (reference sequence).

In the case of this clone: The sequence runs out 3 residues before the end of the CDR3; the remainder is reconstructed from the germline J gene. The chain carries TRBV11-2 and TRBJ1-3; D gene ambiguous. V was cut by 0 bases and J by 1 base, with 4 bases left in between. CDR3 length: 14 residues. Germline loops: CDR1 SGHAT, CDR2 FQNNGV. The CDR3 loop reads CASSLDISGNTIYF. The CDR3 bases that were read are TGTGCCAGCAGCTTAGATATTTCTGGAAACACC.

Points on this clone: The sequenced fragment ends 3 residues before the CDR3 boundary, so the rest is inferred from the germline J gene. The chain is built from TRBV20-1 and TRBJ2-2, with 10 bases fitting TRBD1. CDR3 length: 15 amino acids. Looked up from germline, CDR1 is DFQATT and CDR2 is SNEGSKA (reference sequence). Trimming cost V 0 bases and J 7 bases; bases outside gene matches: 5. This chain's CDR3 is CSARDRDRGSGELFF. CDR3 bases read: TGCAGTGCTAGAGACCGGGACAGGGGAAGCGGGGAG.

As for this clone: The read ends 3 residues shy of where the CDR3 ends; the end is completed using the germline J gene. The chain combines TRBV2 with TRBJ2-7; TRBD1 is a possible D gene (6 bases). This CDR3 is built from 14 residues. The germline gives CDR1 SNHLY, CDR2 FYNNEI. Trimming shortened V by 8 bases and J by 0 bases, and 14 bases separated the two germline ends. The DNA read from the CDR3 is TGTGCCAGCGTCGACAGGACGTACTCCTACGAG. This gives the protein CASVDRTYSYE. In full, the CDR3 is CASVDRTYSYEQYF. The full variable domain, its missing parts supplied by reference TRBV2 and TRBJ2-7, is EPEVTQTPSHQVTQMGQEVILRCVPISNHLYFYWYRQILGQKVEFLVSFYNNEISEKSEIFDDQFSVERPDGSNFTLKIRSTKLEDSAMYFCASVDRTYSYEQYFGPGTRLTVT.

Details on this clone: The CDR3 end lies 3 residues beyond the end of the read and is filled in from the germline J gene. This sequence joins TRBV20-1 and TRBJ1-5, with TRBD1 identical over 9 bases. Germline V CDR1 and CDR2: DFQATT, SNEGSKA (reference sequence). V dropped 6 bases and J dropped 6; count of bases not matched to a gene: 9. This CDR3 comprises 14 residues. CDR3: CSARTGEGGQPQHF. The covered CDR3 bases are TGCAGTGCCCGGACAGGGGAAGGTGGTCAGCCC.

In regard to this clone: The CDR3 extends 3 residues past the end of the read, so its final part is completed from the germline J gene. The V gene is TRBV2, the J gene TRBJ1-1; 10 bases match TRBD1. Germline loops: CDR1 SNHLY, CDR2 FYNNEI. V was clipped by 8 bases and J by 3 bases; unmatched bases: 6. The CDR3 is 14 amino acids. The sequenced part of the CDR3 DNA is TGTGCCAGCGGGGACAGGGGAAGGTACACTGAA. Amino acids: CASGDRGRYTE. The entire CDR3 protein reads CASGDRGRYTEAFF.

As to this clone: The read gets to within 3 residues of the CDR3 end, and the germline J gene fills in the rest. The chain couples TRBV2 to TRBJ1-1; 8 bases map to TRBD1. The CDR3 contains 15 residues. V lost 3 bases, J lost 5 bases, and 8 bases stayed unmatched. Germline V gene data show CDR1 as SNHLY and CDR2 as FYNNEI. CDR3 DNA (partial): TGTGCCAGCAGTGAGGACAGGGCTTGGGGGACTGAA. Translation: CASSEDRAWGTE. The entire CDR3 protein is CASSEDRAWGTEAFF.

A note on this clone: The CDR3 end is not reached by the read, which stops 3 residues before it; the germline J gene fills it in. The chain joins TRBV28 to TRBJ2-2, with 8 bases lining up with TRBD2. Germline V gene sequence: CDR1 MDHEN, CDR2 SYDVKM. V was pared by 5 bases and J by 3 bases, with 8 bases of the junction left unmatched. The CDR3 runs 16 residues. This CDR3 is CASSARTSFYTGELFF. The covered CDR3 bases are TGTGCCAGCAGTGCCCGGACTAGCTTTTACACCGGGGAG.

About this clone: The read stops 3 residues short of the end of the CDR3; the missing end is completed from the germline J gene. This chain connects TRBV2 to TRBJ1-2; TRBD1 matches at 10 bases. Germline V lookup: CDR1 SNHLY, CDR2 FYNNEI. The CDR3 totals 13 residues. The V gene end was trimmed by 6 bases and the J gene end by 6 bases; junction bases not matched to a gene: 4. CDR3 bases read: TGTGCCAGCAGCAAGACAGGGGGCAATGGC. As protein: CASSKTGGNG. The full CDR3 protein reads CASSKTGGNGYTF.

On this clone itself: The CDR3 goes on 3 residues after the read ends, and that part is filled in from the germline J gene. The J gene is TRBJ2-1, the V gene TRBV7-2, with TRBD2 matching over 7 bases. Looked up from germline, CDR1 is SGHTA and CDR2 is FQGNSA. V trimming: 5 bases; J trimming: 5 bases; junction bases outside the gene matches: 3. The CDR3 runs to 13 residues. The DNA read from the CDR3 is TGTGCCAGCAGCCCTCTAGCGGACAATGAG. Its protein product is CASSPLADNE. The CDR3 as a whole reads CASSPLADNEQFF.

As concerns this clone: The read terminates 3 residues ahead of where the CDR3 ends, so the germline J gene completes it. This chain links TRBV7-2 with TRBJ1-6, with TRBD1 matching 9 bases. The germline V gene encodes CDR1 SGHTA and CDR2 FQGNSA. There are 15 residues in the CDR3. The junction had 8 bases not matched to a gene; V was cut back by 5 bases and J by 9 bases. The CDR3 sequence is CASSTGGQGSSPLHF. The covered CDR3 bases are TGTGCCAGCAGCACGGGGGGACAGGGTAGTTCACCC. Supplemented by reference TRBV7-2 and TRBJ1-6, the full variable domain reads GAGVSQSPSNKVTEKGKDVELRCDPISGHTALYWYRQSLGQGLEFLIYFQGNSAPDKSGLPSDRFSAERTGGSVSTLTIQRTQQEDSAVYLCASSTGGQGSSPLHFGNGTRLTVT.

The part of the CDR3 DNA that was read is TGTGCCAGTAAATGGGCTTTTTCCACCGGGGAG. As protein: CASKWAFSTGE. The CDR3 as a whole reads CASKWAFSTGELFF. The rearrangement links TRBV19 to TRBJ2-2, with D uncertain. The read ends 3 residues shy of where the CDR3 ends; the end is completed using the germline J gene. There are 14 residues in the CDR3. V lost 7 bases and J 4 bases, leaving 13 bases between the germline ends. Germline CDR1 is LNHDA and CDR2 is SQIVND (reference sequence).

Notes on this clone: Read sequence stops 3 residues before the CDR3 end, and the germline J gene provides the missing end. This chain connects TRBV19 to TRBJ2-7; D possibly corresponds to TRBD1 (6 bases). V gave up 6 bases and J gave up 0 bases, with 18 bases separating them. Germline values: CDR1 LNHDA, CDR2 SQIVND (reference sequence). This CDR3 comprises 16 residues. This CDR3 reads CASSLPPGQPSYEQYF. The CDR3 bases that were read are TGTGCCAGTAGCCTTCCTCCTGGACAGCCCTCCTACGAG.

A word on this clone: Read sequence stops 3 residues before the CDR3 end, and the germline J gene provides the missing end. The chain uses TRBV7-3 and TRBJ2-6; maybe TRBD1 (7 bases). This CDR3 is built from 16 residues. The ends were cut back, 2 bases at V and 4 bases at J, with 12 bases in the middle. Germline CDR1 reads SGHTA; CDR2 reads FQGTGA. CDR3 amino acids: CASSLGGGAGANVLTF. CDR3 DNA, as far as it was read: TGTGCCAGCAGCTTAGGAGGGGGCGCAGGGGCCAACGTC.

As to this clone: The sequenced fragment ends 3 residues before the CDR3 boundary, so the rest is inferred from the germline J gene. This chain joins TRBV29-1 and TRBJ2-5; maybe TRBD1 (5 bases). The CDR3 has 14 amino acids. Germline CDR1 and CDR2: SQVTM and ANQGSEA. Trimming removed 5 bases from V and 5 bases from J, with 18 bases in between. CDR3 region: CSVKDNPIGETQYF. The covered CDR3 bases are TGCAGCGTTAAGGACAACCCTATCGGCGAGACC.

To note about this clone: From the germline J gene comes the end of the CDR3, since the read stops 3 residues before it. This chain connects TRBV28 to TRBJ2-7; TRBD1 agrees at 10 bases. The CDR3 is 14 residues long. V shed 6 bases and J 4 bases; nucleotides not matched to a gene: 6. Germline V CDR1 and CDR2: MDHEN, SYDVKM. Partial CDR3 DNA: TGTGCCAGCAGACAGACAGGGGGCGAGTACGAG. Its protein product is CASRQTGGEYE. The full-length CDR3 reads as CASRQTGGEYEQYF.

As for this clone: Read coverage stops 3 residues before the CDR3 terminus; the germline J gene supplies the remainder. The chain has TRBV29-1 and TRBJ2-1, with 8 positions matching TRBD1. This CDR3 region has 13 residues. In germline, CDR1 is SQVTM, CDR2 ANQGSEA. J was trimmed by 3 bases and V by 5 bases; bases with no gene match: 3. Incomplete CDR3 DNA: TGCAGCGTTAGGACAGGGAGCTACAATGAG. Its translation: CSVRTGSYNE. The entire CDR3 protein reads CSVRTGSYNEQFF.

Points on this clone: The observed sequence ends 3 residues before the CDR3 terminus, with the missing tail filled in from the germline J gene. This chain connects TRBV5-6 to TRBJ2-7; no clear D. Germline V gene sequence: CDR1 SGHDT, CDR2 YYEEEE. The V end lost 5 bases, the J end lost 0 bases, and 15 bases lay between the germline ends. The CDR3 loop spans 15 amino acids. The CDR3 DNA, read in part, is TGTGCCAGCAGACCCGTGGGCCGAAGCTCCTACGAG. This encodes CASRPVGRSSYE. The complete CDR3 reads CASRPVGRSSYEQYF.

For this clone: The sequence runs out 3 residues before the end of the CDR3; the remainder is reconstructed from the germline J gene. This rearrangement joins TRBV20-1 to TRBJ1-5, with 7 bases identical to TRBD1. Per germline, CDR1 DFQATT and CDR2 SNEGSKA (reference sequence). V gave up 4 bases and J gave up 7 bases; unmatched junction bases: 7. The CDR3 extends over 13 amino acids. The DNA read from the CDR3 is TGCAGTGCTAATGGTAGGGGGCACCAGCCC. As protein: CSANGRGHQP. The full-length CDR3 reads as CSANGRGHQPQHF.

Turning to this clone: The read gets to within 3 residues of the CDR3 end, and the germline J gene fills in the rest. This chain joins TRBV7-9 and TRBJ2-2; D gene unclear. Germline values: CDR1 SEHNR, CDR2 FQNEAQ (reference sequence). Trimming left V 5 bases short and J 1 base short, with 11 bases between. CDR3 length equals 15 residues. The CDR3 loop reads CASSPYRVNTGELFF. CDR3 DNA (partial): TGTGCCAGCAGCCCTTATCGGGTGAACACCGGGGAG.

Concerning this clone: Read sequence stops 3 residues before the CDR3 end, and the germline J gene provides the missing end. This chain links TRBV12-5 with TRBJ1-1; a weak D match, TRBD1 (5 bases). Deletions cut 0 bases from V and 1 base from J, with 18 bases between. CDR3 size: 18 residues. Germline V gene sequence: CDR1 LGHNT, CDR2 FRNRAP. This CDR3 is CASGLVPGGLIKNTEAFF. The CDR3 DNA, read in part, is TGTGCTAGTGGTTTGGTACCCGGGGGATTGATTAAGAACACTGAA.

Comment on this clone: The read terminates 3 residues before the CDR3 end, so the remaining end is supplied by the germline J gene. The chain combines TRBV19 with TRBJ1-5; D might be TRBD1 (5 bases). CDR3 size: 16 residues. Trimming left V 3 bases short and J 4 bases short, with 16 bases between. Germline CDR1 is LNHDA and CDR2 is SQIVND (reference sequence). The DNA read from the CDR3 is TGTGCCAGTAGTATCTCGGGGACTAACTTAAATCAGCCC. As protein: CASSISGTNLNQP. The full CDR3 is CASSISGTNLNQPQHF. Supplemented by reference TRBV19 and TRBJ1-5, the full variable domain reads DGGITQSPKYLFRKEGQNVTLSCEQNLNHDAMYWYRQDPGQGLRLIYYSQIVNDFQKGDIAEGYSVSREKKESFPLTVTSAQKNPTAFYLCASSISGTNLNQPQHFGDGTRLSIL.

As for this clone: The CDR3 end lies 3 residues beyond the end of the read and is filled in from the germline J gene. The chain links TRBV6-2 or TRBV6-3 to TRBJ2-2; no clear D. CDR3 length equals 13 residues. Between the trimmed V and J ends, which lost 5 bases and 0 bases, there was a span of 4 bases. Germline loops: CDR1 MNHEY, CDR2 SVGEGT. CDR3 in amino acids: CASSQSNTGELFF. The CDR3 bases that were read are TGTGCCAGCAGTCAATCGAACACCGGGGAG.

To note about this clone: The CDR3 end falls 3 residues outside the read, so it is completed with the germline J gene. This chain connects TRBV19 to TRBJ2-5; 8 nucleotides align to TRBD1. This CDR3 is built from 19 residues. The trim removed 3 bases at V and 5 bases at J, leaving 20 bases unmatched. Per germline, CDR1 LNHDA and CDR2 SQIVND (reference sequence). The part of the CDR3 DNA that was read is TGTGCCAGTAGTATGGGGACAGGACTAAAGCTAGGGGGCCGTGAGACC. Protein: CASSMGTGLKLGGRET. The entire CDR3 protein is CASSMGTGLKLGGRETQYF.

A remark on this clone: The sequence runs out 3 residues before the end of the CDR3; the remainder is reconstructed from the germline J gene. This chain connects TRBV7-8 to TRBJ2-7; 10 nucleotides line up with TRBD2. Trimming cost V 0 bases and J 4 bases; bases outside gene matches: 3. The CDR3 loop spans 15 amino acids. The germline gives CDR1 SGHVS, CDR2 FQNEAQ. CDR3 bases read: TGTGCCAGCAGCTTAGCGACGGGACTAGCGTACGAG. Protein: CASSLATGLAYE. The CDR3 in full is CASSLATGLAYEQYF.

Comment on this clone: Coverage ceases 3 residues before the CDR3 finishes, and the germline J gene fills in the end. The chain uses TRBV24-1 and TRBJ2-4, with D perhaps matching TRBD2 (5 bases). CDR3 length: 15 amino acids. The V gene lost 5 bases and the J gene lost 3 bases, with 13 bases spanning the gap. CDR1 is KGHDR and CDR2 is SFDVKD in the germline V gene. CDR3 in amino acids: CATSAPAGDKNIQYF. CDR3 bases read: TGTGCCACCAGTGCCCCGGCCGGGGACAAAAACATT.

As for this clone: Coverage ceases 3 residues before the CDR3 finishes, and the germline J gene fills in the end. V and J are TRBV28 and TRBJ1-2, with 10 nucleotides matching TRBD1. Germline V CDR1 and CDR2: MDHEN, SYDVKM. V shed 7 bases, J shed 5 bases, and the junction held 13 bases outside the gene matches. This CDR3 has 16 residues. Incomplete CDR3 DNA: TGTGCCAGCATCTATACATCCGGGACAGGGGAATATGGC. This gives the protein CASIYTSGTGEYG. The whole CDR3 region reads CASIYTSGTGEYGYTF.

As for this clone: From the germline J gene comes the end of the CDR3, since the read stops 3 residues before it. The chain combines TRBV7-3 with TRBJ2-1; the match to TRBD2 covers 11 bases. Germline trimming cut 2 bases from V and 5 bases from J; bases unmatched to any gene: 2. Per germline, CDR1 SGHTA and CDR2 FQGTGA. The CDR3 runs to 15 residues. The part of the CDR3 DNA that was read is TGTGCCAGCAGCTTAGCTAGCGGGGGGAACAATGAG. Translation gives CASSLASGGNNE. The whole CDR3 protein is CASSLASGGNNEQFF. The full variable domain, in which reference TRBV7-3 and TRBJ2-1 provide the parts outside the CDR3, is GAGVSQTPSNKVTEKGKYVELRCDPISGHTALYWYRQSLGQGPEFLIYFQGTGAADDSGLPNDRFFAVRPEGSVSTLKIQRTERGDSAVYLCASSLASGGNNEQFFGPGTRLTVL.